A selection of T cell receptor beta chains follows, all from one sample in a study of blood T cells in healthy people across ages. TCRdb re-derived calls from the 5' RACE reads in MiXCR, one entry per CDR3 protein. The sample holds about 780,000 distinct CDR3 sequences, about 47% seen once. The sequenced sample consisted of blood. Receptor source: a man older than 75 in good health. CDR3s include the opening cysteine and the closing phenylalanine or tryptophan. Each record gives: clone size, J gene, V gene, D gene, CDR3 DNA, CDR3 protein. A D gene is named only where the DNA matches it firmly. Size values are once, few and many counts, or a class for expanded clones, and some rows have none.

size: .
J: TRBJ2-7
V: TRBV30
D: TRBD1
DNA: TGTGCCTGGAGTGTAGGAGGACAGGGCTACGAGCAGTACTTC
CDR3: CAWSVGGQGYEQYF

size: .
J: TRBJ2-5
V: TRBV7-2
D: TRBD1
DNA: TGTGCCAGCAGCTTAGGGACAGGGGTCGCCGGGCAGTACTTC
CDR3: CASSLGTGVAGQYF

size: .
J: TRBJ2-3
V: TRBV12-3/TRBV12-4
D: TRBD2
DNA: TGTGCCAGCAGTCCCATGGGACTAGCCACAGATACGCAGTATTTT
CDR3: CASSPMGLATDTQYF

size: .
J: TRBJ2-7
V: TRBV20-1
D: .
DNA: TGCAGTGCTAGAGAAAATTTAAGGGCCCATGAGCAGTACTTC
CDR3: CSARENLRAHEQYF

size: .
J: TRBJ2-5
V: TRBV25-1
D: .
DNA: TGTGCCAGCAGGACCGGGCCGGGGAGAGAGACCCAGTACTTC
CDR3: CASRTGPGRETQYF

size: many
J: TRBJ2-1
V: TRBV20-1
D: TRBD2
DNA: TGCAGTGCAGGAGCGGGAGCTCGGTACAATGAGCAGTTCTTC
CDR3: CSAGAGARYNEQFF

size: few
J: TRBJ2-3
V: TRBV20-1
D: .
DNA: TGCAGTGCTAGAGGTCGTGGACCAGATACGCAGTATTTT
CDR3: CSARGRGPDTQYF

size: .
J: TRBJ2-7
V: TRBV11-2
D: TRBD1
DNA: TGTGCCAGCAGCCTCCAGCGGACAGGGGTCTACGAGCAGTACTTC
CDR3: CASSLQRTGVYEQYF

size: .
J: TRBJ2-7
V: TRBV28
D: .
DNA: TGTGCCAGCAGTTTATCAGGGATTCAATACGAGCAGTACTTC
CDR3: CASSLSGIQYEQYF

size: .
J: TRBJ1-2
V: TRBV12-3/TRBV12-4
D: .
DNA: TGTGCCAGCAGTAGGCCGGGTCCCGGGAGTGGTGGCTACACCTTC
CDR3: CASSRPGPGSGGYTF

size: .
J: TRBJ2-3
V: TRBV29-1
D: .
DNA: TGCAGCGTTGAAGGGAGGGACGGCCGCACAGATACGCAGTATTTT
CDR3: CSVEGRDGRTDTQYF

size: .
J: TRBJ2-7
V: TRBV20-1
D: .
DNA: TGCAGTGCCCAACCCTTAGGGACCGAGCAGTACTTC
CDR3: CSAQPLGTEQYF

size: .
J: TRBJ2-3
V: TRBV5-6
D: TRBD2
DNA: TGTGCCAGCAGCTTGGGACTAGCGGGAGGTTCGCAGTATTTT
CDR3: CASSLGLAGGSQYF

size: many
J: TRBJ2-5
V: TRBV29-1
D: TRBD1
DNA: TGCAGCGTGCTGGACAGGGGCTTCCAAGAGACCCAGTACTTC
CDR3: CSVLDRGFQETQYF

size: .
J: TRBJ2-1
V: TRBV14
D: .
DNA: TGTGCCAGCAGCCAAAAGCGGCCCCTTTTCAATGAGCAGTTCTTC
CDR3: CASSQKRPLFNEQFF

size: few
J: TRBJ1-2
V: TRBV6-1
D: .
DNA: TGTGCCAGCAGTGAGGGACCAGGTAGTAGCTATGGCTACACCTTC
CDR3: CASSEGPGSSYGYTF

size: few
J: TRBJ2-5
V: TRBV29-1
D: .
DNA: TGCAGCGTATCCCCTTCCCGGGAGACCCAGTACTTC
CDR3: CSVSPSRETQYF

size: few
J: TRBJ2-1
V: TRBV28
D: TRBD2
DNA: TGTGCCAGCAGTCACGGACTAGCGGGAGGGTACTCCTACAATGAGCAGTTCTTC
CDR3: CASSHGLAGGYSYNEQFF

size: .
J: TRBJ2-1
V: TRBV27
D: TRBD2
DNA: TGTGCCAGCAGTTTTGGGGGGGCCGGACTAGCGCTGGATAATGAGCAGTTCTTC
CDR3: CASSFGGAGLALDNEQFF

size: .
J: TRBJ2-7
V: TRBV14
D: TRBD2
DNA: TGTGCCAGCAGCCAATTAGGGCGATCCCTAGCGGGAGTCCCCCACGAGCAGTACTTC
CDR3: CASSQLGRSLAGVPHEQYF

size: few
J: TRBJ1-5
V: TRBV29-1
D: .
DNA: TGCAGCGTCGGAGGCGTTGGGGGCAATCAGCCCCAGCATTTT
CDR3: CSVGGVGGNQPQHF

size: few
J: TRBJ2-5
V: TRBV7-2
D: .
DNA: TGTGCCAGCAGCCCGGGGACTCGTAGGGAGCAGTACTTC
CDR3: CASSPGTRREQYF

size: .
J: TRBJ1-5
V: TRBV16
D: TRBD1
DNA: TGTGCCAGCAGCCGGGACAGGTATCAGCCCCAGCATTTT
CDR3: CASSRDRYQPQHF

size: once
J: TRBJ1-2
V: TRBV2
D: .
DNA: TGTGCCAGCAGTGTTACAGACGGCTATGGCTACACCTTC
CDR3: CASSVTDGYGYTF

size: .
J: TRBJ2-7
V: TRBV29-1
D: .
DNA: TGCAGCGTTGGAGGGAGACAGAACTACGAGCAGTACTTC
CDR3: CSVGGRQNYEQYF

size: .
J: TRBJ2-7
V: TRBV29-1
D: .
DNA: TGCAGCGTTGTTGGGAGTCCCTACGAGCAGTACTTC
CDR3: CSVVGSPYEQYF

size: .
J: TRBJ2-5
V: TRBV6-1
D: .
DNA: TGTGCCAGCTTCATAGGGGTCGCGGAGACCCAGTACTTC
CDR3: CASFIGVAETQYF

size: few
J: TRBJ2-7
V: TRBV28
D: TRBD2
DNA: TGTGCCAGCAGACCTCCACTAGCGGGACCTTCCTACGAGCAGTACTTC
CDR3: CASRPPLAGPSYEQYF

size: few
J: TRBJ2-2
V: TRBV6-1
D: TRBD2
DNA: TGTGCCAGCAGTGAAAGTTTTTGGACTAGCACCGGGGAGCTGTTTTTT
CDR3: CASSESFWTSTGELFF

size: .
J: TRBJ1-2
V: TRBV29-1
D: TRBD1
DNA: TGCAGTTCCACCCGGACAGGGGATGGCTACACCTTC
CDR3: CSSTRTGDGYTF

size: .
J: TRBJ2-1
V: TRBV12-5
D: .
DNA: TGTGCTAGTGCGGTATACAATGAGCAGTTCTTC
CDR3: CASAVYNEQFF

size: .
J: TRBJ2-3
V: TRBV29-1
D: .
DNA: TGCAGCGTTGTTCTCGTCCGGGGGGCATCCACAGATACGCAGTATTTT
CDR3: CSVVLVRGASTDTQYF

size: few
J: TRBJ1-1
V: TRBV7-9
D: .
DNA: TGTGCCAGCAGTTACACGCGGGGTACTGAAGCTTTCTTT
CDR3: CASSYTRGTEAFF

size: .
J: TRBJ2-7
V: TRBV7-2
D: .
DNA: TGTGCCAGCAGCTTAGTTGGGCGGAACTCCTACGAGCAGTACTTC
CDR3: CASSLVGRNSYEQYF

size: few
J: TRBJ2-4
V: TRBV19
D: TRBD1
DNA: TGTGCCAGTGATGACAGGGACAGCATTCAGTACTTC
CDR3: CASDDRDSIQYF

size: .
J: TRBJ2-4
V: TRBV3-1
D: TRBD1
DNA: TGTGCCAGCAGCCAATCCAGGGGGCAAACGGACATTCAGTACTTC
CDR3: CASSQSRGQTDIQYF

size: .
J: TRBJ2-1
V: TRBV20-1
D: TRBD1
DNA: TGCAGTGCTCAACACTCCGGGACAGGGGTTTATGAGCAGTTCTTC
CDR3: CSAQHSGTGVYEQFF

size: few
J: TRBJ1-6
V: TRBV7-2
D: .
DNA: TGTGCCAGCAGAAAGGGGACCTTGTATAATTCACCCCTCCACTTT
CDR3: CASRKGTLYNSPLHF

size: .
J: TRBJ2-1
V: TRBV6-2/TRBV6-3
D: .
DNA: TGTGCCAGCAGACCCTCGACTTCGAGAACTGCGTTCTTC
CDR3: CASRPSTSRTAFF

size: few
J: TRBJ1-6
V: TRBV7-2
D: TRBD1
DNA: TGTGCCAGCAGCCTGGACAGGGGAATTCGTTCACCCCTCCACTTT
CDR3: CASSLDRGIRSPLHF

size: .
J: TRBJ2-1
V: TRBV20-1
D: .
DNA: TGCAGTGCTAGAGGGACTTATGAGCAGTTCTTC
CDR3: CSARGTYEQFF

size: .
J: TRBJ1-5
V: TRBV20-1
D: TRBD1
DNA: TGCAGTGCTAGGGGACAGGGGGCCAGTCAGCCCCAGCATTTT
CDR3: CSARGQGASQPQHF